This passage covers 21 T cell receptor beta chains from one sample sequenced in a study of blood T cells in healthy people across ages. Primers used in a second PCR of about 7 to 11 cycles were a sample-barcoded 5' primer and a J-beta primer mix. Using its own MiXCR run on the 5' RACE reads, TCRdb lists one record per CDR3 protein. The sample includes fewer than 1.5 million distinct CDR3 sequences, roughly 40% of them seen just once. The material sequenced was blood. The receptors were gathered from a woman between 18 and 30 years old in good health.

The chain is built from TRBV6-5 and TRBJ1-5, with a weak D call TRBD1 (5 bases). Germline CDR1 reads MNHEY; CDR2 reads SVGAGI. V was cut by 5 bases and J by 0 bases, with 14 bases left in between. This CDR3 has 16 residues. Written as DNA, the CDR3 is TGTGCCAGCAGTCCCCGGGGGGGAAATAGCAATCAGCCCCAGCATTTT. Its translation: CASSPRGGNSNQPQHF.

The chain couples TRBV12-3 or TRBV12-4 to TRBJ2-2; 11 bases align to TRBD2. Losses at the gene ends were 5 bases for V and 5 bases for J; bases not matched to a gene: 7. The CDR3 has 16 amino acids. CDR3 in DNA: TGTGCCAGCAGTCCTACTAGCGGGGGAGGGACCGGGGAGCTGTTTTTT. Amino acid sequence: CASSPTSGGGTGELFF.

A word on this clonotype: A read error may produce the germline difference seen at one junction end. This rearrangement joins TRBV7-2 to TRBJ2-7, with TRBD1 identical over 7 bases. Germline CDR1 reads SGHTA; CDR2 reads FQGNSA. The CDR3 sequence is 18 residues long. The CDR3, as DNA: TGTGCCAGCAGCTTCTTCTTGTCCAGGGGGATGAGCTCCTACGGGCAGTACTTC. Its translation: CASSFFLSRGMSSYGQYF.

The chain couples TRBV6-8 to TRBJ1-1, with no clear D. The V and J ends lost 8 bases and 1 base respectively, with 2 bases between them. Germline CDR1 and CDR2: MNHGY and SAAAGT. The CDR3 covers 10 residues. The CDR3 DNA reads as TGTGCCAGCTGGAACACTGAAGCTTTCTTT. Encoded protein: CASWNTEAFF.

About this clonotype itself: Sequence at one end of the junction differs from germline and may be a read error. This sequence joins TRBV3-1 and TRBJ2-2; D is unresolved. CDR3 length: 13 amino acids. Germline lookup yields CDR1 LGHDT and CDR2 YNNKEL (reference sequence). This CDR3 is CTSSPLVAGELFF. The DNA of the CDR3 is TGTACCAGCAGCCCCTTAGTAGCCGGGGAGCTGTTTTTT.

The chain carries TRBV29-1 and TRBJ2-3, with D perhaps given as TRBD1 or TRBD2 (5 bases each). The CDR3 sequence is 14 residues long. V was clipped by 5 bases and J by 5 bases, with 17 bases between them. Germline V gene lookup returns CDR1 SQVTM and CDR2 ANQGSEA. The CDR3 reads CSVNWWDRGDTQYF. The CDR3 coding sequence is TGCAGCGTTAATTGGTGGGACCGAGGAGATACGCAGTATTTT.

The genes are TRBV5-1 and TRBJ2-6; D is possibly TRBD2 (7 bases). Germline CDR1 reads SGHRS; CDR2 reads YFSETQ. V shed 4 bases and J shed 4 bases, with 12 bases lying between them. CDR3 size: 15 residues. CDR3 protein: CASSPGGEGANVLTF. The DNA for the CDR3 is TGCGCCAGCAGCCCGGGGGGCGAGGGGGCCAACGTCCTGACTTTC.

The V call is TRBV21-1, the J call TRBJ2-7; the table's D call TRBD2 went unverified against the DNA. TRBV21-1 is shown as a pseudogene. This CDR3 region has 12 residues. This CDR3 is CASSILADEQYF. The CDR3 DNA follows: TGTGCCAGCAGCATACTAGCCGACGAGCAGTACTTC.

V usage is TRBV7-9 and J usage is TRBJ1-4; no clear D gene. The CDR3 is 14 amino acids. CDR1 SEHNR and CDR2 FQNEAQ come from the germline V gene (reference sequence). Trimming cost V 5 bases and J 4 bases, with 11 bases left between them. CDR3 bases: TGTGCCAGCAGCGGACGGGAATATAATGAAAAACTGTTTTTT. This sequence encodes CASSGREYNEKLFF.

CDR3 sequence (DNA): TGCGCCAGCAGCGTACAGACAGGCTACGAGCAGTACTTC. It specifies CASSVQTGYEQYF. This chain joins TRBV5-1 and TRBJ2-7; TRBD1 is a possible D gene (6 bases). Trimming stripped 4 bases from V and 3 bases from J, with 11 bases between. This CDR3 is 13 amino acids long. Germline CDR1 SGHRS, CDR2 YFSETQ. The variable domain in full, completed from reference TRBV5-1 and TRBJ2-7, reads KAGVTQTPRYLIKTRGQQVTLSCSPISGHRSVSWYQQTPGQGLQFLFEYFSETQRNKGNFPGRFSGRQFSNSRSEMNVSTLELGDSALYLCASSVQTGYEQYFGPGTRLTVT.

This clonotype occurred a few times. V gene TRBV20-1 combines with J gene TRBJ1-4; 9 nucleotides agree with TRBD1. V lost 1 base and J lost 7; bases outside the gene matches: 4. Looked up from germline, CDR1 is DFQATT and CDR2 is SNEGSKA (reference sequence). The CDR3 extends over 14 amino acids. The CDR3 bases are TGCAGTGCTAGAGCGGGACAGGGAACTGAAAAACTGTTTTTT. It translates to CSARAGQGTEKLFF.

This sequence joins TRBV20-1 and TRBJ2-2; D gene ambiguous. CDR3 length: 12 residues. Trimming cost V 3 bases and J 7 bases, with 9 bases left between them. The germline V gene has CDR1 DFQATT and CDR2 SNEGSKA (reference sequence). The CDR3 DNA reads TGCAGTGCTAGTTCGTGGAGCGGGGAGCTGTTTTTT. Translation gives CSASSWSGELFF.

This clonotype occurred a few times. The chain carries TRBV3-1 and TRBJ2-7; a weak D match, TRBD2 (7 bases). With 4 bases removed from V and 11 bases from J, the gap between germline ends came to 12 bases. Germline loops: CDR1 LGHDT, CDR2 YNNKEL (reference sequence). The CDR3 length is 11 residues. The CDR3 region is CASSLGGAKYF. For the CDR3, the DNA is TGTGCCAGCAGCCTTGGGGGGGCCAAGTACTTC.

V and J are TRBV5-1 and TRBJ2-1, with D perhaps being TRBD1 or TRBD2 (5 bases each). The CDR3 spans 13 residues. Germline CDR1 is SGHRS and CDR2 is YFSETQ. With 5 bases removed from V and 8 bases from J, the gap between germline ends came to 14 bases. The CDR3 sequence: CASSGLRGDEQFF. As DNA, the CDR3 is TGCGCCAGCAGTGGCCTAAGAGGGGATGAGCAGTTCTTC.

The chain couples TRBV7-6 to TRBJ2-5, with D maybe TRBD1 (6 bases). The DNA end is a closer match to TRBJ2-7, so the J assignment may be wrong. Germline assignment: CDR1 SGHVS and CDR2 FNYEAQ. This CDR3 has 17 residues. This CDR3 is CASSPFQGPAPSYEQYF. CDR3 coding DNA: TGTGCCAGCAGTCCCTTTCAGGGGCCTGCCCCTTCCTACGAGCAGTACTTC.

The CDR3 loop reads CASSLGGGEQETQYF. In DNA form, the CDR3 reads TGCGCCAGCAGCTTGGGGGGAGGCGAGCAAGAGACCCAGTACTTC. V gene TRBV5-1 combines with J gene TRBJ2-5; D perhaps matches TRBD2 (6 bases). The CDR3 is 15 residues long. CDR1 SGHRS and CDR2 YFSETQ come from the germline V gene. V was trimmed by 0 bases and J by 2 bases, leaving 11 bases between them.

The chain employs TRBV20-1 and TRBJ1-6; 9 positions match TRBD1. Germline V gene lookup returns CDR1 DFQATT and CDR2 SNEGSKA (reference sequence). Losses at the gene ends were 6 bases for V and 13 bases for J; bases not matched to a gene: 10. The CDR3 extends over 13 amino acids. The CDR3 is CSAGGTGLDPLHF. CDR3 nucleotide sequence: TGCAGTGCGGGCGGGACAGGGTTGGATCCCCTCCACTTT.

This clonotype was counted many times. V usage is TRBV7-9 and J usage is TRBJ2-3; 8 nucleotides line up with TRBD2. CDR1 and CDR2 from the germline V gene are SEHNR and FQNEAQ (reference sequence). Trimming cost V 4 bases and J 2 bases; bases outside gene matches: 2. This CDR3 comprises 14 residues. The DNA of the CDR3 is TGTGCCAGCAGCTCCGGGGGGGCCACAGATACGCAGTATTTT. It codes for CASSSGGATDTQYF. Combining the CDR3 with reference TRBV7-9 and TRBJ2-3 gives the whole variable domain DTGVSQNPRHKITKRGQNVTFRCDPISEHNRLYWYRQTLGQGPEFLTYFQNEAQLEKSRLLSDRFSAERPKGSFSTLEIQRTEQGDSAMYLCASSSGGATDTQYFGPGTRLTVL.

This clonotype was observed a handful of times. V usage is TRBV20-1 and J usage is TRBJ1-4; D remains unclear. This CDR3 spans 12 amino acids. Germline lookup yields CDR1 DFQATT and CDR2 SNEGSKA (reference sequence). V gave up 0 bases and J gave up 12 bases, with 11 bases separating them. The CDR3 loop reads CSARDPSFELFF. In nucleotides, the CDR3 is TGCAGTGCTAGAGATCCGTCGTTTGAACTGTTTTTT.

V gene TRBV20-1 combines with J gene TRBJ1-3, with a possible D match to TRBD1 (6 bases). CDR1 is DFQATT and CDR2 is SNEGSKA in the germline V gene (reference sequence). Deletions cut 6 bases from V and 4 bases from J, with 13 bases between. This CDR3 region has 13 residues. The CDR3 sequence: CSAEQGPGNTIYF. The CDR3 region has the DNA TGCAGTGCCGAGCAGGGGCCAGGAAACACCATATATTTT.

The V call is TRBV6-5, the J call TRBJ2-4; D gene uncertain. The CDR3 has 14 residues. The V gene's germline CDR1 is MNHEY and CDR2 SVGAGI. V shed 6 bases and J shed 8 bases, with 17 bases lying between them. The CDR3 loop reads CASRPSRLEDIQYF. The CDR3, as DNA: TGTGCCAGCAGGCCCTCTAGGTTAGAAGACATTCAGTACTTC.